These 27 T cell receptor beta chains share one sample of origin, sequenced in a study of T cell responses to AZD1222 COVID-19 vaccine. Profiling relied on immunoSEQ multiplex PCR, and the TCRdb table lists in-frame clones only, not all of them. In the table there are approximately 150,000 clones, approximately 90% of which are singletons. The sequencing used peripheral blood, collected 28 days after the second AZD1222 dose. The receptors stem from an adult who received the AZD1222 COVID-19 vaccine.

This chain uses TRBV10-3 with TRBJ2-2, with 7 bases lining up with TRBD2. CDR1 is ENHRY, CDR2 SYGVKD, per germline. V dropped 2 bases and J dropped 7; count of bases not matched to a gene: 7. This CDR3 comprises 15 residues. This CDR3 is CAISEPGTIHGELFF. For the CDR3, the DNA is TGTGCCATCAGTGAGCCAGGGACTATCCACGGGGAGCTGTTTTTT.

The V call is TRBV5-1, the J call TRBJ2-6, with TRBD1 as a possible D gene (8 bases). Trimming removed 3 bases at V and 1 base at J, with 14 bases between. Germline V gene data show CDR1 as SGHRS and CDR2 as YFSETQ. The CDR3 loop spans 17 amino acids. CDR3 amino acids: CASSSGQGGSGANVLTF. CDR3 nucleotide sequence: TGCGCCAGCAGCTCAGGACAGGGAGGGTCTGGGGCCAACGTCCTGACTTTC. Using reference TRBV5-1 and TRBJ2-6 for the parts outside the CDR3, the full variable domain is KAGVTQTPRYLIKTRGQQVTLSCSPISGHRSVSWYQQTPGQGLQFLFEYFSETQRNKGNFPGRFSGRQFSNSRSEMNVSTLELGDSALYLCASSSGQGGSGANVLTFGAGSRLTVL.

This sequence joins TRBV5-1 and TRBJ2-5, with a weak D call TRBD2 (7 bases). Trimming cost V 2 bases and J 3 bases, with 14 bases left between them. Germline CDR1 is SGHRS and CDR2 is YFSETQ. The CDR3 runs to 15 residues. In DNA, the CDR3 is TGCGCCAGCAGCTTAGGTGGGGGGGCTGAAGAGACCCAGTACTTC. This encodes CASSLGGGAEETQYF.

The CDR3: CASSQVWGSPLHF. The CDR3 nucleotides read TGTGCCAGCAGCCAAGTTTGGGGATCACCCCTCCACTTT. V and J are TRBV14 and TRBJ1-6; no clear D gene. Trimming pared 1 base from V and 10 bases from J, leaving 8 bases between. Per germline, CDR1 SGHDN and CDR2 FVKESK. This CDR3 spans 13 amino acids.

In DNA, the CDR3 is TGTGCCAGCAGCTCCCGGGGTTCCACCTACGAGCAGTACTTC. As protein: CASSSRGSTYEQYF. The rearrangement links TRBV7-2 to TRBJ2-7, with TRBD2 as a possible D gene (5 bases). The CDR3 loop spans 14 amino acids. Germline V gives CDR1 SGHTA, CDR2 FQGNSA. V gave up 4 bases and J gave up 2 bases, with 12 bases separating them.

The chain employs TRBV10-3 and TRBJ1-2; 7 bases line up with TRBD1. The CDR3 consists of 14 residues. Looked up from germline, CDR1 is ENHRY and CDR2 is SYGVKD. After removal of 2 bases from V and 4 bases from J, the junction contained 4 bases not matched to a gene. The CDR3 sequence is CAISEGEGAYGYTF. CDR3 nucleotides: TGTGCCATCAGTGAGGGGGAGGGGGCCTATGGCTACACCTTC.

The sample holds a few counts of this clone. The J gene is TRBJ2-2, the V gene TRBV3-1 (or the pseudogene TRBV3-2); D might be TRBD2 (6 bases). Germline CDR1 and CDR2: LGHDT and YNNKEL (reference sequence). With 3 bases removed from V and 1 base from J, the gap between germline ends came to 9 bases. This CDR3 spans 15 amino acids. CDR3 bases: TGTGCCAGCAGCCACACCGGGGGGAACACCGGGGAGCTGTTTTTT. This gives the protein CASSHTGGNTGELFF.

The gene calls are TRBV19 and TRBJ2-7; 7 bases are a match to TRBD2. The V gene end was trimmed by 10 bases and the J gene end by 1 base; junction bases not matched to a gene: 10. Germline V gene sequence: CDR1 LNHDA, CDR2 SQIVND (reference sequence). CDR3 length: 14 amino acids. The CDR3 sequence: CATSSASGSYEQYF. CDR3 in DNA: TGTGCCACCTCATCGGCTAGCGGATCCTACGAGCAGTACTTC.

This chain uses TRBV18 with TRBJ1-1; D is unclear. Trimming pared 0 bases from V and 4 bases from J, leaving 12 bases between. The CDR3 length is 15 residues. The germline CDR1 and CDR2 sequences are KGHSH and LQKENI. The CDR3 sequence: CASSPPGGLGTEAFF. CDR3 nucleotides: TGTGCCAGCTCACCACCAGGCGGGCTGGGCACTGAAGCTTTCTTT.

This sequence joins TRBV7-9 and TRBJ2-7; D may be TRBD2 (6 bases). V was shortened by 0 bases and J by 5 bases, with 14 bases between the two germline ends. CDR3 size: 15 residues. Germline values: CDR1 SEHNR, CDR2 FQNEAQ (reference sequence). This chain's CDR3 is CASSLAGGTGNEQYF. In nucleotides, the CDR3 is TGTGCCAGCAGCTTAGCGGGCGGGACTGGAAACGAGCAGTACTTC.

The rearrangement uses TRBV5-8 and TRBJ2-7; 9 bases fit TRBD1. CDR1 and CDR2 from the germline V gene are SGHTS and YDEGEE. The V gene end was trimmed by 4 bases and the J gene end by 7 bases; junction bases not matched to a gene: 9. This CDR3 has 14 residues. The CDR3 bases are TGTGCCAGCAGCCCTGGACAGGGGCTGGGGGAGCAGTACTTC. It specifies CASSPGQGLGEQYF.

J is TRBJ1-4 and V is TRBV5-4, with 9 bases aligning to TRBD1. Germline loops: CDR1 SGHNT, CDR2 YYREEE (reference sequence). This CDR3 is 14 amino acids long. With V trimmed by 4 bases and J by 8 bases, 6 bases remained unmatched. CDR3 DNA: TGTGCCAGCAGCCAGGGACAGGGTGCCGAAAAACTGTTTTTT. Protein sequence: CASSQGQGAEKLFF.

The V gene is TRBV6-7, the J gene TRBJ1-1; D ambiguous. TRBV6-7 is an ORF for which the function is uncertain. Trimming cost V 0 bases and J 1 base, with 12 bases left between them. The length of the CDR3 is 16 residues. The CDR3 sequence: CASSYSTDRANTEAFF. The CDR3 DNA is TGTGCCAGCAGTTACTCGACGGACCGGGCGAACACTGAAGCTTTCTTT.

This chain links TRBV5-1 with TRBJ1-1, with D perhaps TRBD1 (6 bases). Germline-derived CDR1 and CDR2 are SGHRS and YFSETQ. The V and J ends lost 5 bases and 3 bases respectively, with 8 bases between them. CDR3 length equals 12 residues. CDR3 in amino acids: CASRGGDTEAFF. The CDR3 bases are TGCGCCAGCAGAGGGGGTGACACTGAAGCTTTCTTT.

V gene TRBV18 combines with J gene TRBJ1-3, with 7 bases aligning to TRBD1. Trimming took 1 base from V and 3 from J; bases not matched to a gene: 9. The length of the CDR3 is 17 residues. The germline CDR1 and CDR2 sequences are KGHSH and LQKENI. CDR3 bases: TGTGCCAGCTCACCACTTCAGAAGGGGGCTAATGGAAACACCATATATTTT. Translated: CASSPLQKGANGNTIYF. The full variable domain, in which reference TRBV18 and TRBJ1-3 provide the parts outside the CDR3, is NAGVMQNPRHLVRRRGQEARLRCSPMKGHSHVYWYRQLPEEGLKFMVYLQKENIIDESGMPKERFSAEFPKEGPSILRIQQVVRGDSAAYFCASSPLQKGANGNTIYFGEGSWLTVV.

V and J are TRBV7-8 and TRBJ1-2, with D possibly being TRBD1 (6 bases). There are 15 residues in the CDR3. The ends were cut back, 0 bases at V and 6 bases at J, with 14 bases in the middle. Germline CDR1 reads SGHVS; CDR2 reads FQNEAQ. CDR3 sequence reads: CASSLAPDRRDGYTF. CDR3 nucleotide sequence: TGTGCCAGCAGCTTAGCGCCGGACAGACGGGATGGCTACACCTTC. The variable domain in full, completed from reference TRBV7-8 and TRBJ1-2, reads GAGVSQSPRYKVAKRGQDVALRCDPISGHVSLFWYQQALGQGPEFLTYFQNEAQLDKSGLPSDRFFAERPEGSVSTLKIQRTQQEDSAVYLCASSLAPDRRDGYTFGSGTRLTVV.

The CDR3 protein is CASSQGGGTGNTIYF. In DNA form, the CDR3 reads TGTGCCAGCAGCCAAGGTGGGGGGACTGGAAACACCATATATTTT. The chain is built from TRBV3-1 (or the pseudogene TRBV3-2) and TRBJ1-3, with D possibly TRBD1 on 5 matching bases. Looked up from germline, CDR1 is LGHDT and CDR2 is YNNKEL (reference sequence). Trimming stripped 1 base from V and 2 bases from J, with 9 bases between. The CDR3 has 15 amino acids.

This clone was picked up one time. The chain joins TRBV21-1 to TRBJ1-1; the tabulated D call, TRBD1, remains unverified against the DNA. TRBV21-1 is described as a pseudogene. CDR3 length equals 18 residues. The CDR3 coding sequence is TGTGCCAGCAGCAAACCTATTCAGGGGACAGGGCAGAACACTGAAGCTTTCTTT. Translation gives CASSKPIQGTGQNTEAFF.

The gene calls are TRBV6-5 and TRBJ1-1; no clear D gene. V lost 6 bases, J lost 1 base, and 12 bases lay in between. Germline CDR1 and CDR2: MNHEY and SVGAGI. This CDR3 has 14 residues. The CDR3 loop is CASRGSRGNTEAFF. The CDR3 DNA sequence: TGTGCCAGCAGGGGATCGAGAGGGAACACTGAAGCTTTCTTT.

V usage is TRBV7-8 and J usage is TRBJ1-2, with TRBD1 matching 7 bases. Germline V CDR1 and CDR2: SGHVS, FQNEAQ. The CDR3 sequence is 13 residues long. V dropped 3 bases and J dropped 8; count of bases not matched to a gene: 6. CDR3 residues: CASSFTGEGGYTF. The CDR3 region has the DNA TGTGCCAGCAGCTTCACAGGGGAGGGAGGCTACACCTTC. Based on the CDR3 plus reference TRBV7-8 and TRBJ1-2, the full variable domain is GAGVSQSPRYKVAKRGQDVALRCDPISGHVSLFWYQQALGQGPEFLTYFQNEAQLDKSGLPSDRFFAERPEGSVSTLKIQRTQQEDSAVYLCASSFTGEGGYTFGSGTRLTVV.

CDR3 coding DNA: TGTGCCAGCAGCTTGGGAGCGGGAGGGTCCTACGAGCAGTACTTC. Amino acids: CASSLGAGGSYEQYF. The chain uses TRBV5-6 and TRBJ2-7; 10 nucleotides align to TRBD2. The CDR3 runs to 15 residues. Unmatched junction bases numbered 1, after V lost 0 bases and J lost 1 base. Germline assignment: CDR1 SGHDT and CDR2 YYEEEE. The full variable domain, in which reference TRBV5-6 and TRBJ2-7 provide the parts outside the CDR3, is DAGVTQSPTHLIKTRGQQVTLRCSPKSGHDTVSWYQQALGQGPQFIFQYYEEEERQRGNFPDRFSGHQFPNYSSELNVNALLLGDSALYLCASSLGAGGSYEQYFGPGTRLTVT.

The table lists this clone with a count of one. The V and J genes are TRBV10-1 and TRBJ1-1, with a tentative D call TRBD1 (6 bases). The CDR3 extends over 13 amino acids. The V gene lost 3 bases and the J gene lost 11 bases, with 16 bases spanning the gap. Germline values: CDR1 WNHNN, CDR2 SYGVQD (reference sequence). The CDR3 loop reads CASSDQRGQVAFF. The CDR3, as DNA: TGCGCCAGCAGTGATCAACGGGGGCAAGTGGCTTTCTTT.

The rearrangement joins TRBV14 to TRBJ1-1; no definite D call. CDR1 SGHDN and CDR2 FVKESK come from the germline V gene. This CDR3 is built from 19 residues. The V end was cut by 6 bases, the J end by 0 bases, with 26 bases between. CDR3 amino acids: CASSPLGIGRPVMNTEAFF. The CDR3 DNA reads as TGTGCCAGCAGTCCCCTTGGCATTGGCCGTCCTGTCATGAACACTGAAGCTTTCTTT. The variable domain in full, with the rest retrieved from reference TRBV14 and TRBJ1-1, is EAGVTQFPSHSVIEKGQTVTLRCDPISGHDNLYWYRRVMGKEIKFLLHFVKESKQDESGMPNNRFLAERTGGTYSTLKVQPAELEDSGVYFCASSPLGIGRPVMNTEAFFGQGTRLTVV.

This clone was seen once. The chain couples TRBV5-1 to TRBJ2-5, with D perhaps matching TRBD1 (6 bases). Germline V gene lookup returns CDR1 SGHRS and CDR2 YFSETQ. V dropped 1 base and J dropped 2 bases, with 12 bases sitting between them. This CDR3 region has 15 residues. CDR3 nucleotides: TGCGCCAGCAGCTTGTCTTTGACAGGACAAGAGACCCAGTACTTC. Amino acids: CASSLSLTGQETQYF. The complete variable domain, with remaining parts taken from reference TRBV5-1 and TRBJ2-5, reads KAGVTQTPRYLIKTRGQQVTLSCSPISGHRSVSWYQQTPGQGLQFLFEYFSETQRNKGNFPGRFSGRQFSNSRSEMNVSTLELGDSALYLCASSLSLTGQETQYFGPGTRLLVL.

CDR3: CASSVGLAGEETQYF. The CDR3 DNA follows: TGTGCCAGCAGCGTAGGGCTAGCGGGAGAAGAGACCCAGTACTTC. The chain carries TRBV9 and TRBJ2-5, with 10 nucleotides matching TRBD2. J was trimmed by 3 bases and V by 0 bases; bases with no gene match: 2. The CDR3 loop spans 15 amino acids. Germline-derived CDR1 and CDR2 are SGDLS and YYNGEE.

This clone was found once. The chain joins TRBV9 to TRBJ2-3; 9 nucleotides agree with TRBD2. Per the germline V gene, CDR1 is SGDLS and CDR2 is YYNGEE. Trimming at V came to 0 bases and at J to 5 bases, leaving 4 bases not matched to a gene. The CDR3 extends over 15 amino acids. In nucleotides, the CDR3 is TGTGCCAGCAGCGTAGATGTAGCGGGAGAAGATACGCAGTATTTT. Its protein is CASSVDVAGEDTQYF.

V is TRBV6-5 and J is TRBJ1-1, with TRBD1 identical over 11 bases. Trimming at V came to 4 bases and at J to 4 bases, leaving 5 bases not matched to a gene. CDR3 length: 15 amino acids. The germline V gene has CDR1 MNHEY and CDR2 SVGAGI. CDR3 protein: CASSFSGTGGTEAFF. The CDR3 DNA reads TGTGCCAGCAGTTTCTCCGGGACAGGGGGCACTGAAGCTTTCTTT.